The clone carrying this T cell receptor (beta chain) showed up just once. Sequencing used immunoSEQ multiplex PCR; TCRdb keeps in-frame clones, though not all of them. This table holds some 460,000 clones, 80% to 90% found once. This entry belongs to a study of Ad26.COV2.S vaccination and SARS-CoV-2 variants. Study context: The donor participated in the COV1001 trial, in its Ad26.COV2.S arm. Recipients of Ad26.COV2.S got it intramuscularly, once or twice 56 days apart.

This CDR3 is 15 amino acids long. Germline CDR1 and CDR2: SGHTS and YDEGEE. Trimming removed 0 bases at V and 0 bases at J, with 10 bases between. Treatment defined: around 19 received Ad26.COV2.S at low or high dose, single or two shots; roughly 5 received placebo; per-sample allocation not given. Each sample was drawn 63 days after the first injection (of vaccine or placebo). The chain has TRBV5-8 and TRBJ2-7; D tentatively reads TRBD1 or TRBD2 (5 bases each). The receptor's source is a person aged 18 to 65 who received the Ad26.COV2.S COVID-19 vaccine or a placebo. This material consisted of peripheral blood, taken in a trial of Ad26.COV2.S vaccine versus placebo. This CDR3 reads CASSLGDGSSYEQYF. The CDR3 DNA reads as TGTGCCAGCAGCTTGGGGGACGGAAGCTCCTACGAGCAGTACTTC.